The 10 T cell receptor beta chains below were found in one sample sequenced in a study of blood T cell repertoires in COVID-19. Libraries were prepared by immunoSEQ multiplex PCR; TCRdb keeps only in-frame clonotypes and omits some of them. The sample holds tens of thousands of clones, around 92% seen once. Sequencing was performed on peripheral blood. The receptors derive from a woman aged 55-70 years with active COVID-19.

This clone was recorded once. V gene TRBV5-1 combines with J gene TRBJ1-2; TRBD1 agrees at 9 bases. Germline loops: CDR1 SGHRS, CDR2 YFSETQ. The CDR3 is made up of 14 amino acids. V was clipped by 7 bases and J by 7 bases; unmatched bases: 11. CDR3 loop: CASGPEGTGSGYTF. DNA of the CDR3: TGCGCCAGCGGCCCGGAGGGGACAGGGTCTGGCTACACCTTC.

This rearrangement joins TRBV6-2 or TRBV6-3 to TRBJ1-4, with D hard to call. V was trimmed by 2 bases and J by 8 bases, leaving 18 bases between them. This CDR3 spans 16 amino acids. Germline-derived CDR1 and CDR2 are MNHEY and SVGEGT. CDR3 DNA: TGTGCCAGCAGTTACCCCTTAGGCGGATCCACAGAAAAACTGTTTTTT. Translating gives CASSYPLGGSTEKLFF.

This clone was recorded once. The chain recombines TRBV20-1 with TRBJ1-2; D unresolved. The germline CDR1 and CDR2 sequences are DFQATT and SNEGSKA (reference sequence). V was clipped by 5 bases and J by 2 bases, with 6 bases between them. The CDR3 runs 11 residues. Here the CDR3 reads CSAARNYGYTF. In nucleotides, the CDR3 is TGCAGTGCTGCGAGGAACTATGGCTACACCTTC.

The chain is built from TRBV10-3 and TRBJ2-1; 10 bases match TRBD2. There are 12 residues in the CDR3. The V segment lost 9 bases and the J segment 8 bases; nucleotides outside the gene matches: 4. Germline V gene data show CDR1 as ENHRY and CDR2 as SYGVKD. The CDR3: CAMGTSVDEQFF. The CDR3 DNA reads TGTGCCATGGGGACTAGCGTCGATGAGCAGTTCTTC.

The rearrangement links TRBV28 to TRBJ2-7; 9 nucleotides line up with TRBD2. The CDR3 runs 13 residues. Trimming removed 8 bases from V and 4 bases from J; junction bases left unmatched: 6. Germline CDR1 MDHEN, CDR2 SYDVKM. CDR3 protein: CASWASGVYEQYF. The CDR3 bases are TGTGCCAGCTGGGCTAGCGGGGTTTACGAGCAGTACTTC.

The rearrangement uses TRBV11-2 and TRBJ2-7; 8 nucleotides agree with TRBD1. Germline-derived CDR1 and CDR2 are SGHAT and FQNNGV. V lost 1 base, J lost 4 bases, and 12 bases stayed unmatched. The CDR3 loop spans 17 amino acids. CDR3 region: CASSLVPGQGKLYEQYF. The DNA for the CDR3 is TGTGCCAGCAGCTTAGTTCCCGGACAGGGAAAGTTATACGAGCAGTACTTC.

The chain has TRBV28 and TRBJ2-7; the match to TRBD2 covers 10 bases. V dropped 5 bases and J dropped 5; count of bases not matched to a gene: 6. The CDR3 length is 14 residues. The germline CDR1 and CDR2 sequences are MDHEN and SYDVKM. This CDR3 reads CASSLLAGADEQYF. The DNA of the CDR3 is TGTGCCAGCAGTCTGCTAGCGGGAGCGGACGAGCAGTACTTC.

This clone was detected only once. This chain connects TRBV7-2 to TRBJ1-2; the D gene is possibly TRBD1 (6 bases). The CDR3 runs 14 residues. Deletions cut 4 bases from V and 0 bases from J, with 9 bases between. Germline values: CDR1 SGHTA, CDR2 FQGNSA. Here the CDR3 DNA reads TGTGCCAGCAGCTCGGACAGAGCTAACTATGGCTACACCTTC. This translates into CASSSDRANYGYTF.

The chain links TRBV3-1 (or the pseudogene TRBV3-2) to TRBJ1-5, with 8 positions matching TRBD1. J gave up 1 base and V 2 bases, and 1 base lay outside the gene matches. The V gene's germline CDR1 is LGHDT and CDR2 YNNKEL (reference sequence). This CDR3 has 15 amino acids. Written as DNA, the CDR3 is TGTGCCAGCAGCCAACAGGGGGCCAGCAATCAGCCCCAGCATTTT. This encodes CASSQQGASNQPQHF.

The J gene is TRBJ2-5, the V gene TRBV20-1; 10 nucleotides line up with TRBD2. The CDR3 is 15 residues long. Germline CDR1 is DFQATT and CDR2 is SNEGSKA (reference sequence). Losses at the gene ends were 3 bases for V and 5 bases for J; bases not matched to a gene: 9. In DNA form, the CDR3 reads TGCAGTGCTAGTTACCAGGGACTAGCGCGGGAGACCCAGTACTTC. It is translated as CSASYQGLARETQYF.